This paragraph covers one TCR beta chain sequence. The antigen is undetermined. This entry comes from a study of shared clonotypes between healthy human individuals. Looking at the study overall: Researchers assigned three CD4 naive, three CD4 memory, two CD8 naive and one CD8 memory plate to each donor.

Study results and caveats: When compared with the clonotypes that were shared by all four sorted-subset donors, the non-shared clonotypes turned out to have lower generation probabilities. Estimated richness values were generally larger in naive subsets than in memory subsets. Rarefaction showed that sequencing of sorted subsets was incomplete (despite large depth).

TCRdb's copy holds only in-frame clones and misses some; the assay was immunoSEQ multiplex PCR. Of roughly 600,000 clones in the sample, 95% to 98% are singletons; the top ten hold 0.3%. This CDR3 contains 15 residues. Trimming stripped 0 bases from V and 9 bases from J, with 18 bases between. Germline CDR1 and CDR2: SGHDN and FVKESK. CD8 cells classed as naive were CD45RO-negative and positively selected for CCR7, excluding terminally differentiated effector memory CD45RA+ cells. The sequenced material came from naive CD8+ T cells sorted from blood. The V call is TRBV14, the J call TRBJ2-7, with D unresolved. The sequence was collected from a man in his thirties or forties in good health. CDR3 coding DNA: TGTGCCAGCAGCCAAGATCTGGCCTCCCACACGGCGCAGTACTTC. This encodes CASSQDLASHTAQYF.